This TCR beta chain derives from a study of blood T cell repertoires in COVID-19. Study-level background: The United States, Italy and Spain were the sources of the acute and convalescent COVID-19 samples. T cells, B-cell-depleted T cells, or PBMCs supplied cDNA or gDNA.

Patients at the Seattle site were enrolled during active infection and followed longitudinally. The CDR3 contains 13 residues. Losses at the gene ends were 5 bases for V and 4 bases for J; bases not matched to a gene: 2. Per germline, CDR1 KGHDR and CDR2 SFDVKD. Under the authors' procedure: Estimates of nucleated cell counts were drawn from the amplification of reference gene primers. Profiled with immunoSEQ multiplex PCR; TCRdb holds only in-frame clones, not every one. V and J calls plus clone size are reproduced from that table; the DNA served to infer D and trimming. In the table there are over 100,000 clones, roughly nine tenths of which are singletons.

The receptor comes from a woman aged 70-85 years with COVID-19, enrolled during active disease. The chain combines TRBV24-1 with TRBJ2-3; 7 bases align to TRBD2. Sequencing was carried out using peripheral blood. CDR3 loop: CATSGGGADTQYF. CDR3 DNA: TGTGCCACCAGTGGGGGGGGAGCAGATACGCAGTATTTT.